A selection of T cell receptor beta chains follows, all from one sample in a study of shared clonotypes between healthy human individuals. Data came from immunoSEQ multiplex PCR; TCRdb stores just in-frame clones and leaves some out. The table has 300,000 to 400,000 clones, 70% to 75% seen once. Sequencing was performed on memory CD4+ T cells sorted from blood. The receptors originated from a man aged 25-45 years in good health. The CDR3 runs from the conserved cysteine through the conserved F or W. D genes are given only for firm matches. Size tells how often a clone was seen (once, few, many) or the class of an expanded clone, and some rows leave it out.

abundance,d_gene,j_gene,v_gene,CDR3aa,CDR3nt
-,-,TRBJ2-5,TRBV9,CASSVGSPSVAETQYF,TGTGCCAGCAGCGTAGGATCCCCCTCAGTTGCGGAGACCCAGTACTTC
-,TRBD2,TRBJ2-1,TRBV29-1,CSVHPGASGPSSYNEQFF,TGCAGCGTTCACCCTGGGGCTAGCGGGCCCAGCTCCTACAATGAGCAGTTCTTC
once,-,TRBJ2-3,TRBV7-9,CASSFPDTQYF,TGTGCCAGCAGCTTCCCAGATACGCAGTATTTT
-,-,TRBJ2-3,TRBV11-2,CASTSWGSDTQYF,TGTGCCAGCACCTCCTGGGGCTCAGATACGCAGTATTTT
-,TRBD1,TRBJ2-1,TRBV29-1,CSVGTGGYNEQFF,TGCAGCGTTGGGACAGGGGGCTACAATGAGCAGTTCTTC
-,-,TRBJ2-3,TRBV7-9,CASSLVGGTQYF,TGTGCCAGCAGCTTAGTCGGAGGCACGCAGTATTTT
-,-,TRBJ2-5,TRBV18,CASSIRAQETQYF,TGTGCCAGCTCAATCAGAGCTCAAGAGACCCAGTACTTC
once,-,TRBJ2-3,TRBV10-1,CASSPMGPTDTQYF,TGCGCCAGCAGTCCCATGGGGCCCACAGATACGCAGTATTTT
-,-,TRBJ2-5,TRBV15,CATSRGGIGTGTQYF,TGTGCCACCAGCAGAGGGGGGATTGGTACCGGGACCCAGTACTTC
-,TRBD1,TRBJ2-6,TRBV19,CASSRLQGAGANVLTF,TGTGCCAGTAGCCGGCTCCAGGGGGCTGGGGCCAACGTCCTGACTTTC
-,-,TRBJ2-7,TRBV28,CASSSLGVSYYEQYF,TGTGCCAGCAGTTCCCTAGGGGTGTCCTACTACGAGCAGTACTTC
-,TRBD1,TRBJ1-1,TRBV28,CASTTGRWTEAFF,TGTGCCAGTACGACAGGGAGGTGGACTGAAGCTTTCTTT
-,-,TRBJ2-1,TRBV19,CASTSPGGLGSPNEQFF,TGTGCCAGTACCTCACCGGGGGGCCTTGGATCCCCGAATGAGCAGTTCTTC
-,-,TRBJ2-6,TRBV19,CASRPFGRQDSSGANVLTF,TGTGCCAGTAGGCCGTTTGGTAGACAGGATTCCTCTGGGGCCAACGTCCTGACTTTC
-,-,TRBJ1-1,TRBV5-1,CASRGSGARDTEAFF,TGCGCCAGCAGAGGTTCGGGGGCGCGCGACACTGAAGCTTTCTTT
-,-,TRBJ2-3,TRBV18,CASSFSGDTQYF,TGTGCCAGCTCATTTTCCGGAGATACGCAGTATTTT
-,-,TRBJ2-5,TRBV7-2,CASSPGRPDETQYF,TGTGCCAGCAGCCCGGGACGCCCAGATGAGACCCAGTACTTC
-,TRBD2,TRBJ2-1,TRBV13,CASSFVGRARGYNEQFF,TGTGCCAGCAGCTTCGTCGGGAGGGCCAGGGGTTACAATGAGCAGTTCTTC
many,-,TRBJ2-2,TRBV7-2,CASSLSGLDTGELFF,TGTGCCAGCAGCTTATCAGGGTTGGACACCGGGGAGCTGTTTTTT
few,-,TRBJ2-6,TRBV18,CASSPSQAGANVLTF,TGTGCCAGCTCACCTAGCCAGGCTGGGGCCAACGTCCTGACTTTC
-,TRBD2,TRBJ2-2,TRBV15,CATSTWTSGVRDTGELFF,TGTGCCACCAGCACATGGACTAGCGGGGTCAGGGACACCGGGGAGCTGTTTTTT
-,-,TRBJ1-4,TRBV11-1,CASSPSRGSVGKLFF,TGTGCCAGCAGCCCAAGTCGGGGAAGCGTCGGAAAACTGTTTTTT
once,-,TRBJ2-5,TRBV7-9,CASSYSFGGETQYF,TGTGCCAGCAGTTATTCCTTTGGGGGAGAGACCCAGTACTTC
-,TRBD2,TRBJ2-3,TRBV2,CASSEAAAGESTDTQYF,TGTGCCAGCAGTGAAGCGGCGGCGGGAGAGAGCACAGATACGCAGTATTTT
-,TRBD2,TRBJ2-4,TRBV5-6,CASSLASSGRWNIQYF,TGTGCCAGCAGCTTGGCGTCTAGCGGGAGATGGAACATTCAGTACTTC
-,-,TRBJ2-5,TRBV2,CASSGGGGETQYF,TGTGCCAGCAGCGGAGGGGGAGGAGAGACCCAGTACTTC
-,-,TRBJ1-2,TRBV19,CASSTDGSYGYTF,TGTGCCAGTAGTACCGACGGATCCTATGGCTACACCTTC
-,-,TRBJ2-2,TRBV5-1,CASSPWGPDTGELFF,TGCGCCAGCAGCCCTTGGGGCCCGGACACCGGGGAGCTGTTTTTT
once,-,TRBJ1-5,TRBV11-2,CASSLDSGSNQPQHF,TGTGCCAGCAGCTTAGATTCGGGTAGCAATCAGCCCCAGCATTTT